The entry that follows covers one T cell receptor (beta chain) sequence. Its specificity is not known. The record originates from a study of beta chain features in type 1 diabetes. The whole isolated RNA underwent reverse transcription, so sequencing captured expressed TCRB transcripts. Repertoires were generated with immunoSEQ multiplex PCR, while TCRdb's copy carries only in-frame clones and drops some. The data contain about 270,000 clones, 14% of them singletons. The germline gives CDR1 SGDLS, CDR2 YYNGEE. The CDR3 spans 14 residues. V was trimmed by 2 bases and J by 0 bases, leaving 8 bases between them. Regarding the study as a whole: Across patients, naive, central memory and Treg TCRB repertoires exhibited apparently greater similarity than was observed across healthy donors. Shortening of TCRB CDR3s, moderate but significant, appeared in all four CD4+ subsets of Type 1 diabetes patients.

Sample: naive CD4+ T cells from blood. The sequence was obtained from a man younger than 40 with type 1 diabetes. The chain uses TRBV9 and TRBJ1-1; D gene unclear. As DNA, the CDR3 is TGTGCCAGCAGCGTGGTAGACATGAACACTGAAGCTTTCTTT. Translation gives CASSVVDMNTEAFF.